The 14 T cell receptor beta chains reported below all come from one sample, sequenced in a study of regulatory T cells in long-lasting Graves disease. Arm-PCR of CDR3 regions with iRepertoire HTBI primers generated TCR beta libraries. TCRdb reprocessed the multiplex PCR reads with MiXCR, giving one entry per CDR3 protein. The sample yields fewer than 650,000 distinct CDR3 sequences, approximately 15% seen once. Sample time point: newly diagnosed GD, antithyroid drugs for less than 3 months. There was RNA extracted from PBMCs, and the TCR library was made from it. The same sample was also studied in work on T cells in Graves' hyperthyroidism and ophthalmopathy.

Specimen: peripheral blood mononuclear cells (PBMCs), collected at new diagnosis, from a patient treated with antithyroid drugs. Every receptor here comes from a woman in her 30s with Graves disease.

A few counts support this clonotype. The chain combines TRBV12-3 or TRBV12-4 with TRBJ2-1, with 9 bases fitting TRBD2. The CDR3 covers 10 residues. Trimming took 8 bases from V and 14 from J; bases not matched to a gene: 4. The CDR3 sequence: CASSGTSKFF. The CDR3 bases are TGTGCCAGCTCCGGGACTAGCAAGTTCTTC.

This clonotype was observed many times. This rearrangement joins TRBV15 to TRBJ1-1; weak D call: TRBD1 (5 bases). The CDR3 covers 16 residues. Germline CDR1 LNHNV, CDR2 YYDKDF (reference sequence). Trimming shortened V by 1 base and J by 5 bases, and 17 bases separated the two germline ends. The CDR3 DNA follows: TGTGCCACCAGCAGAGGGAAACAGGCCCCGGGGACTGAAGCTTTCTTT. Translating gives CATSRGKQAPGTEAFF.

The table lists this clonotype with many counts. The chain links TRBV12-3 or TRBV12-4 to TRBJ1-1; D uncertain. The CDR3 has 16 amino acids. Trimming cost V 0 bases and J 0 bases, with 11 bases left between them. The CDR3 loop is CASSLAGEGMNTEAFF. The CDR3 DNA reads TGTGCCAGCAGTTTAGCGGGCGAGGGAATGAACACTGAAGCTTTCTTT.

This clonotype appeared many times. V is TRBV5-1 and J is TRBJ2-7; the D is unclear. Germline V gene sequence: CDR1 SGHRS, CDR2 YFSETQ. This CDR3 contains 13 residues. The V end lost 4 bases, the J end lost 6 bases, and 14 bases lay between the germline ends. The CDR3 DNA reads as TGCGCCAGCAGCCCCGGTGTTTCCCTCGAGCAGTACTTC. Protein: CASSPGVSLEQYF.

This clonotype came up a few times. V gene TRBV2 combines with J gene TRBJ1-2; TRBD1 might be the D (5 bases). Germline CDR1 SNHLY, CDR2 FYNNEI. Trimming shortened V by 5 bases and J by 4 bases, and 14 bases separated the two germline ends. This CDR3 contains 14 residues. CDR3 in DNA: TGTGCCAGCAGTCCCACCCCAGGGTCCTATGGCTACACCTTC. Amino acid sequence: CASSPTPGSYGYTF.

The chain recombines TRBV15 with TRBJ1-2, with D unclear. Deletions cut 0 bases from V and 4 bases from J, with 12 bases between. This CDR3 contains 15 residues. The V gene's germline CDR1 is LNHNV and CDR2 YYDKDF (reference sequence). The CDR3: CATSRDQIPGYGYTF. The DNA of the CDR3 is TGTGCCACCAGCAGAGATCAAATCCCTGGCTATGGCTACACCTTC.

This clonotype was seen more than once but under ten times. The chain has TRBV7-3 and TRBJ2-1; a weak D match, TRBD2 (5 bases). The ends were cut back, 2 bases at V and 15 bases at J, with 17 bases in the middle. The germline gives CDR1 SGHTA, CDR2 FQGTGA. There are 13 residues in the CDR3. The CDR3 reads CASSLSNNSDPFF. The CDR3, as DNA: TGTGCCAGCAGCTTATCTAACAATAGCGACCCGTTCTTC.

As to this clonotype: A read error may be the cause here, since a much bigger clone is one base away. CDR3 bases: TGTGCCAGCAGCCGGGACAGCTATGGCTACACCTTC. Translation: CASSRDSYGYTF. The V call is TRBV5-4, the J call TRBJ1-2, with 7 bases aligning to TRBD1. The V segment lost 4 bases and the J segment 4 bases; nucleotides outside the gene matches: 1. This CDR3 has 12 amino acids. Germline V lookup: CDR1 SGHNT, CDR2 YYREEE (reference sequence).

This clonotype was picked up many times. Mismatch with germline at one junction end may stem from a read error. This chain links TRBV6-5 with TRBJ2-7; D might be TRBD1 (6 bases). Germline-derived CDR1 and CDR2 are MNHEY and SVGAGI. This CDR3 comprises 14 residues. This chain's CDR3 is CATSFATGSYEQYF. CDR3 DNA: TGTGCCACCAGTTTTGCGACAGGATCCTACGAGCAGTACTTC.

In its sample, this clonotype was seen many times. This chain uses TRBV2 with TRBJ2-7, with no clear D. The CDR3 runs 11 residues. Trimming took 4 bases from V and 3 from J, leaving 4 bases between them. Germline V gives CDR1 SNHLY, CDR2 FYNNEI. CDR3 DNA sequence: TGTGCCAGCAGTGGTAACTACGAGCAGTACTTC. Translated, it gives CASSGNYEQYF.

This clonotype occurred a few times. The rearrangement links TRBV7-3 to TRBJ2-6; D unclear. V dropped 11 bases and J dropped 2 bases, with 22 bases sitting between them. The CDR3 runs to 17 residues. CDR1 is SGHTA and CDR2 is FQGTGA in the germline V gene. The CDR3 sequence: CAAPLDRLGTGANVLTF. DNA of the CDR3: TGTGCCGCCCCACTCGACCGCCTGGGTACTGGGGCCAACGTCCTGACTTTC.

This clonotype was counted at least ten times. The CDR3 reads CASSQGGWIAYNEQFF. The CDR3 nucleotides read TGTGCCAGCAGTCAAGGAGGATGGATTGCCTACAATGAGCAGTTCTTC. V and J are TRBV6-1 and TRBJ2-1, with D perhaps matching TRBD2 (5 bases). The CDR3 is made up of 16 amino acids. Trimming cost V 5 bases and J 2 bases, with 16 bases left between them. CDR1 is MNHNS and CDR2 is SASEGT in the germline V gene.

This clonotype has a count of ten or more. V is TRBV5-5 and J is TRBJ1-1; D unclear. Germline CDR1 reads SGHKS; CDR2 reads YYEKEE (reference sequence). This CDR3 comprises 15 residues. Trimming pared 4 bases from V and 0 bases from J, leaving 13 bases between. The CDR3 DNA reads TGTGCCAGCAGCCTAACGACAAGGATGAACACTGAAGCTTTCTTT. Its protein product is CASSLTTRMNTEAFF.

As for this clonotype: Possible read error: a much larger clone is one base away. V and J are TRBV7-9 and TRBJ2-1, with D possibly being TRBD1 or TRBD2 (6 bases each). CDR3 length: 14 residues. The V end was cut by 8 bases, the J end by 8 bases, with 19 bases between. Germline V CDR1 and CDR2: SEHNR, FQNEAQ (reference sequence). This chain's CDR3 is CASRAGAGIDEQFF. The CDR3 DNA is TGTGCCAGCCGGGCAGGGGCGGGAATAGATGAGCAGTTCTTC.